These T cell receptor beta chains were read from a single sample in a study of blood T cell repertoires in COVID-19. Data came from immunoSEQ multiplex PCR; TCRdb stores just in-frame clones and leaves some out. The repertoire holds 200,000 to 300,000 clones, with roughly 88% as singletons. The specimen was PBMCs or T cells enriched from blood (not recorded which). These receptors were obtained from a woman aged 40 to 50 who had been exposed to COVID-19. Each CDR3 is given without its conserved first and last residue. Fields, in order: V gene, J gene, CDR3 protein.

V gene: TRBV18; J gene: TRBJ1-1; CDR3 protein: ASSQGQGPPNTEAF
V gene: TRBV6-5; J gene: TRBJ2-7; CDR3 protein: ASSIWGQGYEQY
V gene: TRBV29-1; J gene: TRBJ2-7; CDR3 protein: SVEDYEQY
V gene: TRBV5-1; J gene: TRBJ2-2; CDR3 protein: ASSLPGFARELF
V gene: TRBV27; J gene: TRBJ1-2; CDR3 protein: ASRLSLGRRYT
V gene: TRBV24-1; J gene: TRBJ1-2; CDR3 protein: ATSARTGGQGYT
V gene: TRBV19; J gene: TRBJ1-2; CDR3 protein: ASSPVVTVYGYT
V gene: TRBV7-9; J gene: TRBJ1-1; CDR3 protein: ASSSTTGSEAF
V gene: TRBV5-1; J gene: TRBJ1-1; CDR3 protein: ASHRGWRDTEAF
V gene: TRBV7-2; J gene: TRBJ2-1; CDR3 protein: ASSLVGAYNEQF
V gene: TRBV11-2; J gene: TRBJ1-2; CDR3 protein: ASSSTGGNYGYT
V gene: TRBV7-9; J gene: TRBJ2-7; CDR3 protein: ASSSALHPYEQY
V gene: TRBV27; J gene: TRBJ1-1; CDR3 protein: ASREAF
V gene: TRBV19; J gene: TRBJ1-2; CDR3 protein: ASSSGVYTYGYT
V gene: TRBV2; J gene: TRBJ1-2; CDR3 protein: ASSPNENRGYT
V gene: TRBV2; J gene: TRBJ2-6; CDR3 protein: ASSEATGPGANVLT
V gene: TRBV5-6; J gene: TRBJ1-5; CDR3 protein: ASSLVGGHQPQH
V gene: TRBV27; J gene: TRBJ2-2; CDR3 protein: ASSSRTANTGELF
V gene: TRBV19; J gene: TRBJ2-1; CDR3 protein: ASSSFRVFYNEQF
V gene: TRBV30; J gene: TRBJ1-2; CDR3 protein: AWSAYSGAPFGT
V gene: TRBV28; J gene: TRBJ1-2; CDR3 protein: ASSFGTAYGYT
V gene: TRBV5-6; J gene: TRBJ2-3; CDR3 protein: ASSLYGQLTDTQY
V gene: TRBV5-5; J gene: TRBJ2-5; CDR3 protein: ASSLTGGETQY
V gene: TRBV27; J gene: TRBJ2-7; CDR3 protein: ASSPGQDGSYEQY
V gene: TRBV5-4; J gene: TRBJ2-7; CDR3 protein: ASSLSGTGGYEQY
V gene: TRBV9; J gene: TRBJ2-3; CDR3 protein: ASSVGARDSTDTQY
V gene: TRBV9; J gene: TRBJ2-1; CDR3 protein: ARGQGDNEQF
V gene: TRBV18; J gene: TRBJ1-1; CDR3 protein: ASSQDGSTEAF
V gene: TRBV5-6; J gene: TRBJ1-2; CDR3 protein: ASSLGNRVGYGYT
V gene: TRBV29-1; J gene: TRBJ2-7; CDR3 protein: SVEGRMANEQY
V gene: TRBV27; J gene: TRBJ2-7; CDR3 protein: ASRTDRAHEQY
V gene: TRBV2; J gene: TRBJ1-5; CDR3 protein: ASSEYRSSNQPQH